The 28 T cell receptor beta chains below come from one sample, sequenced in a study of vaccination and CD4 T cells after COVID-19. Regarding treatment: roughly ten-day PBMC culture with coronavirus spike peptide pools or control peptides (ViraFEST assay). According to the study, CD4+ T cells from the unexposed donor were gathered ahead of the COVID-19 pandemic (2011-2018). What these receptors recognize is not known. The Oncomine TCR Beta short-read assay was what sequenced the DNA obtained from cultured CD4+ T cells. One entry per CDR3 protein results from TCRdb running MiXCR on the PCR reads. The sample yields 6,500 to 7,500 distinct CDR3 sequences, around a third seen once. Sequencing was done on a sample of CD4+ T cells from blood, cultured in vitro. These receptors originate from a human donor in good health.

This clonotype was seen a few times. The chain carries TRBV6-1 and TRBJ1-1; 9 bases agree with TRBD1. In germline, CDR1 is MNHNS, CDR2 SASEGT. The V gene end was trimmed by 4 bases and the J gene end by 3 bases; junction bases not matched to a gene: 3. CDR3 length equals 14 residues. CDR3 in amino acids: CASSGQGGYTEAFF. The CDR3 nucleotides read TGTGCCAGCAGTGGACAGGGGGGGTACACTGAAGCTTTCTTT.

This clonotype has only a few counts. CDR3 nucleotide sequence: TGTGCCAGCAGTTACTCGATTCACACCTCGAACACTGAAGCTTTCTTT. Protein: CASSYSIHTSNTEAFF. This chain links TRBV6-5 with TRBJ1-1; no definite D call. Germline V CDR1 and CDR2: MNHEY, SVGAGI. Trimming stripped 0 bases from V and 1 base from J, with 12 bases between. The CDR3 runs 16 residues.

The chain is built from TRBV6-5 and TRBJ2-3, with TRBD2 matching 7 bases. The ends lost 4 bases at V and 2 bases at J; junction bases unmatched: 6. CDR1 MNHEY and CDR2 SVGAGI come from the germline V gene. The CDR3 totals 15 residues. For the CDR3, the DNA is TGTGCCAGCAGTTTGTGGGGGAGGGTCACAGATACGCAGTATTTT. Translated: CASSLWGRVTDTQYF.

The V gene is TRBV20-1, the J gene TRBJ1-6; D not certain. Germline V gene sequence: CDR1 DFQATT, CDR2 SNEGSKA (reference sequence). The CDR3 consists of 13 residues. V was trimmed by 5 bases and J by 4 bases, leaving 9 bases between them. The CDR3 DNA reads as TGCAGTGCTTACAGTGATTATAATTCACCCCTCCACTTT. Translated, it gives CSAYSDYNSPLHF.

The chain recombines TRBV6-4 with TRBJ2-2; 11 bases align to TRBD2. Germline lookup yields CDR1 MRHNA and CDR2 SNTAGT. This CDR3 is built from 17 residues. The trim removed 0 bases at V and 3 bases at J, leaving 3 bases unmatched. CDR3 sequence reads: CASSDSTSGDDTGELFF. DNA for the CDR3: TGTGCCAGCAGTGACTCGACTAGCGGGGATGACACCGGGGAGCTGTTTTTT.

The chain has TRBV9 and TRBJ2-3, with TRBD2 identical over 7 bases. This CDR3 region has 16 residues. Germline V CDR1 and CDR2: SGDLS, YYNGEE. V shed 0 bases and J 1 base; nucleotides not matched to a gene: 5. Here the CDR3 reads CASSVELAGGTDTQYF. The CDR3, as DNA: TGTGCCAGCAGCGTAGAGTTGGCGGGGGGCACAGATACGCAGTATTTT.

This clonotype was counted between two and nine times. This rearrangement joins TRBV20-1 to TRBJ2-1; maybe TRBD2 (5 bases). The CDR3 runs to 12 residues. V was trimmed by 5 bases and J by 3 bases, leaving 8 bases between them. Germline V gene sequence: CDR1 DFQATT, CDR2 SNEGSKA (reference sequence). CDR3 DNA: TGCAGTGCTCGGGCGGGCTACAATGAGCAGTTCTTC. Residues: CSARAGYNEQFF.

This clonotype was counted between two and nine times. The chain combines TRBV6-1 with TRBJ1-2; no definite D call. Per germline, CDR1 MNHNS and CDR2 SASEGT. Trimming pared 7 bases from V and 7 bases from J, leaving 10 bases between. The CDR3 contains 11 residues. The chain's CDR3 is CASTRGSGYTF. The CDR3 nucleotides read TGTGCCAGCACACGGGGATCTGGCTACACCTTC.

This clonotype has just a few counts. The CDR3: CASSDDKGEAFF. DNA for the CDR3: TGTGCCAGCAGTGACGATAAGGGTGAAGCTTTCTTT. The chain carries TRBV6-4 and TRBJ1-1; D is unclear. CDR3 length: 12 residues. V was cut by 2 bases and J by 7 bases, with 8 bases left in between. Looked up from germline, CDR1 is MRHNA and CDR2 is SNTAGT.

This chain's CDR3 is CASRGGSGGADTQYF. In DNA form, the CDR3 reads TGTGCCAGCCGAGGGGGTAGCGGGGGGGCCGATACGCAGTATTTT. V is TRBV6-1 and J is TRBJ2-3; 11 nucleotides match TRBD2. The CDR3 has 15 amino acids. Germline values: CDR1 MNHNS, CDR2 SASEGT. With V trimmed by 8 bases and J by 6 bases, 10 bases remained unmatched.

The CDR3 here is CASSEKSGNQPQHF. In DNA form, the CDR3 reads TGTGCCAGCAGTGAAAAGAGTGGCAATCAGCCCCAGCATTTT. V gene TRBV2 combines with J gene TRBJ1-5; D uncertain. V lost 2 bases to trimming and J lost 2 bases, with 7 bases between them. Germline CDR1 SNHLY, CDR2 FYNNEI. The CDR3 sequence is 14 residues long.

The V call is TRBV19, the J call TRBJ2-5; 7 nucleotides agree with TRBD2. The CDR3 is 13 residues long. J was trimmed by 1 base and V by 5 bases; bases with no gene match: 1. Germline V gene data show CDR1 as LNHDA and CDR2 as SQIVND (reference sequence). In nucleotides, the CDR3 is TGTGCCAGTAGTCCGGGGGGCCAAGAGACCCAGTACTTC. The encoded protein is CASSPGGQETQYF.

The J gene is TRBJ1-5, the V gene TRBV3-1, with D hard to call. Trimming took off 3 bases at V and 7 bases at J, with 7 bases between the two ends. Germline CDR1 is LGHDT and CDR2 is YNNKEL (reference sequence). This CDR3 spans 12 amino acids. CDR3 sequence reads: CASSHGRQPQHF. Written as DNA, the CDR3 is TGTGCCAGCAGCCATGGGCGGCAGCCCCAGCATTTT.

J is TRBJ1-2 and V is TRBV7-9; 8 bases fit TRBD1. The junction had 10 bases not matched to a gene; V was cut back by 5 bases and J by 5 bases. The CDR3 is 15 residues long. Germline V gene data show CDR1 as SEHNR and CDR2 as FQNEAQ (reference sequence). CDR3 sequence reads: CASSPRSDRGYGYTF. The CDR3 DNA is TGTGCCAGCAGCCCCAGGAGCGACAGGGGTTATGGCTACACCTTC.

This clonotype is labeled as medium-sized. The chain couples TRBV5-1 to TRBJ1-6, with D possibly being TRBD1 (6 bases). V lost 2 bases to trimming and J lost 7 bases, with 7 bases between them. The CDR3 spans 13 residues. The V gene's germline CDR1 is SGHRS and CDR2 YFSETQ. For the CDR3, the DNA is TGCGCCAGCAGCTTCAGGGGCAATTCACCCCTCCACTTT. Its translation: CASSFRGNSPLHF.

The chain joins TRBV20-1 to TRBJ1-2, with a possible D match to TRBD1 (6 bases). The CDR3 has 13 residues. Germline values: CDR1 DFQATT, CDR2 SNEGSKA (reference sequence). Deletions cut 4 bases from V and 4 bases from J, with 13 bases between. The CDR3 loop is CSAMGGQTYGYTF. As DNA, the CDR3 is TGCAGTGCTATGGGAGGACAGACCTATGGCTACACCTTC.

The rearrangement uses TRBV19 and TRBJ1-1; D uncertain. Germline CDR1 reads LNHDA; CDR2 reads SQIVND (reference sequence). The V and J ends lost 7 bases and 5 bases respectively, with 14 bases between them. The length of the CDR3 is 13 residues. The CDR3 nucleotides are TGTGCCAGTAATGCGGAGAGGTGGACTGAAGCTTTCTTT. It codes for CASNAERWTEAFF.

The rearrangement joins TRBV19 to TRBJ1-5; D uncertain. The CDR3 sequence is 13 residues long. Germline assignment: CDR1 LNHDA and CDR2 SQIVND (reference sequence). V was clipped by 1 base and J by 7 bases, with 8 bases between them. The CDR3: CASSIVEKQPQHF. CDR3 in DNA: TGTGCCAGTAGTATAGTCGAGAAACAGCCCCAGCATTTT.

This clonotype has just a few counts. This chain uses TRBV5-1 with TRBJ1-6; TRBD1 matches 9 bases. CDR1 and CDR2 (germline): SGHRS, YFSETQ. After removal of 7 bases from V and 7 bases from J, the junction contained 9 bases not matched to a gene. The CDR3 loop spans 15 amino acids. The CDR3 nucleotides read TGCGCCAGCCAGGCTCAACAGGGGGCGAATTCACCCCTCCACTTT. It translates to CASQAQQGANSPLHF.

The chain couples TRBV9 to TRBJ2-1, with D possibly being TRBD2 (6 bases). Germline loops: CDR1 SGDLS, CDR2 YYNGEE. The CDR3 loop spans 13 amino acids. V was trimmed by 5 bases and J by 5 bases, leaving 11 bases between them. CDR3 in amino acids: CASSWKRDNEQFF. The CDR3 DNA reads TGTGCCAGCAGTTGGAAGCGGGACAATGAGCAGTTCTTC.

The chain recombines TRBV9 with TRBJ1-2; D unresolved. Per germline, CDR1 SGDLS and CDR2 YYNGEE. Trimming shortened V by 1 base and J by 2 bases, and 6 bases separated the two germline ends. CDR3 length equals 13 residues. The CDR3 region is CASSVKINYGYTF. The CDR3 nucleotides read TGTGCCAGCAGCGTAAAGATAAACTATGGCTACACCTTC.

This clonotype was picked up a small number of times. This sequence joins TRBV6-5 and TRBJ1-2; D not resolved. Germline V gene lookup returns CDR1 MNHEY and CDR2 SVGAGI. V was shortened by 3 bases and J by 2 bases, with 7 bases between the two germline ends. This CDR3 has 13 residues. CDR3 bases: TGTGCCAGCAGTTATTCCCAAAACTATGGCTACACCTTC. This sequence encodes CASSYSQNYGYTF.

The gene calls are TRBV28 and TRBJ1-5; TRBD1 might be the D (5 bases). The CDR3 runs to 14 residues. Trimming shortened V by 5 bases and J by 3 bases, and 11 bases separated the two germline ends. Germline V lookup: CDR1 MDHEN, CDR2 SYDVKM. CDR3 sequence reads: CASSGTNFNQPQHF. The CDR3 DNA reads TGTGCCAGCAGTGGGACCAATTTCAATCAGCCCCAGCATTTT.

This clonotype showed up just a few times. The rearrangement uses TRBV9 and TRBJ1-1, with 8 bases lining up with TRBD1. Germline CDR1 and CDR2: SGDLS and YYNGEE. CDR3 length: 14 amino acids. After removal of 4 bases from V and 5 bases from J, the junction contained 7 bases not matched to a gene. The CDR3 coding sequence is TGTGCCAGCAGCCTCGGGACAGGAGGGACTGAAGCTTTCTTT. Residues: CASSLGTGGTEAFF.

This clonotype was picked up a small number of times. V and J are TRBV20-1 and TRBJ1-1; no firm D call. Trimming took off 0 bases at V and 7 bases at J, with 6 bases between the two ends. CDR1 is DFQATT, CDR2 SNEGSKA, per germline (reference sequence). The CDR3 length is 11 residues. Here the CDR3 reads CSARDTVEAFF. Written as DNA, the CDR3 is TGCAGTGCTAGAGATACAGTTGAAGCTTTCTTT.

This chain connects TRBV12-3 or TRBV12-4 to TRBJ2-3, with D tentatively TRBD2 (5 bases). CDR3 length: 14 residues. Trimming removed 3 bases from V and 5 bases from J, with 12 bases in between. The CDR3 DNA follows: TGTGCCAGCAGTTTCGAGGGAACCGGAGATACGCAGTATTTT. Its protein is CASSFEGTGDTQYF.

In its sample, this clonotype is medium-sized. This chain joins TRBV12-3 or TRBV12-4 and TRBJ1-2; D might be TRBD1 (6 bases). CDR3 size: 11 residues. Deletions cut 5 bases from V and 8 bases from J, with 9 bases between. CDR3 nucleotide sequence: TGTGCCAGCAGTCGCGGACAGGGCTACACCTTC. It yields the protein CASSRGQGYTF.

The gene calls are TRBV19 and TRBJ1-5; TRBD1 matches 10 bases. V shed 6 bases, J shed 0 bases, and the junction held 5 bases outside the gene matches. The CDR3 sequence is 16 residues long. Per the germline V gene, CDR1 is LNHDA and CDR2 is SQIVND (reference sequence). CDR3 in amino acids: CASRDRGGYSNQPQHF. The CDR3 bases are TGTGCCAGTAGGGACAGGGGGGGTTATAGCAATCAGCCCCAGCATTTT. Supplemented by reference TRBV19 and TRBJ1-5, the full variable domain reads DGGITQSPKYLFRKEGQNVTLSCEQNLNHDAMYWYRQDPGQGLRLIYYSQIVNDFQKGDIAEGYSVSREKKESFPLTVTSAQKNPTAFYLCASRDRGGYSNQPQHFGDGTRLSIL.